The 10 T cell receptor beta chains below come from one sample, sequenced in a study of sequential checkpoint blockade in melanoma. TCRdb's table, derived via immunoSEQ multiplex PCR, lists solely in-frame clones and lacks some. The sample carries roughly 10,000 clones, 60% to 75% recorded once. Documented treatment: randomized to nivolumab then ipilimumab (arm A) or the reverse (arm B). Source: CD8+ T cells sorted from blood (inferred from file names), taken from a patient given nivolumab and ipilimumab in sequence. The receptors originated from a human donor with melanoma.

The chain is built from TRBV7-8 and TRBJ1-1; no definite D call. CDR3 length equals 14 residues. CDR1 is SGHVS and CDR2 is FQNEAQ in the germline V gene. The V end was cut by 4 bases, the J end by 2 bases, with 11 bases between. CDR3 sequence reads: CASSSRPVNTEAFF. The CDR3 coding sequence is TGTGCCAGCAGCTCACGTCCGGTTAACACTGAAGCTTTCTTT.

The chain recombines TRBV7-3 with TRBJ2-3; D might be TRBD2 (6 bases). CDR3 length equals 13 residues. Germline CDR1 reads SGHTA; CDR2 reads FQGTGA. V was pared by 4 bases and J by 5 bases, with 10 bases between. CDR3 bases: TGTGCCAGCAGCTCCTACGGGGGAGATACGCAGTATTTT. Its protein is CASSSYGGDTQYF.

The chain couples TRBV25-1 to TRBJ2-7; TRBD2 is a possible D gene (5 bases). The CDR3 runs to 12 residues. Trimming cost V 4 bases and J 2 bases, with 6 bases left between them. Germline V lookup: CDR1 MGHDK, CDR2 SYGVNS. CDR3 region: CASSAGAYEQYF. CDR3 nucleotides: TGTGCCAGCAGTGCCGGGGCCTACGAGCAGTACTTC.

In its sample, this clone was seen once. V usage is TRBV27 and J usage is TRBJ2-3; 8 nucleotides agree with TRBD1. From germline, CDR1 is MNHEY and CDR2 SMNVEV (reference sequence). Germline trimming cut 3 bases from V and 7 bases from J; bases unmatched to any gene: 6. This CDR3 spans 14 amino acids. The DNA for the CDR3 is TGTGCCAGCAGTTTCCGGGACAGGTCAAATACGCAGTATTTT. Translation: CASSFRDRSNTQYF.

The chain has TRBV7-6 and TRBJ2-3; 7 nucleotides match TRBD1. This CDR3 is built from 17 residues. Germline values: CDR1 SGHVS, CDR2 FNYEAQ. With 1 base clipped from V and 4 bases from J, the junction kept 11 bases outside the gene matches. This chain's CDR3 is CASSLVPEGASSDTQYF. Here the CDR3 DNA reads TGTGCCAGCAGCTTAGTCCCTGAGGGGGCCTCATCAGATACGCAGTATTTT.

The DNA for the CDR3 is TGTGCCAGCAGTTTATCCCCGTCGGTTGAAGCTTTCTTT. Translated, it gives CASSLSPSVEAFF. The chain joins TRBV27 to TRBJ1-1, with D unclear. V shed 0 bases and J shed 7 bases, with 9 bases lying between them. Germline V lookup: CDR1 MNHEY, CDR2 SMNVEV (reference sequence). CDR3 length: 13 residues.

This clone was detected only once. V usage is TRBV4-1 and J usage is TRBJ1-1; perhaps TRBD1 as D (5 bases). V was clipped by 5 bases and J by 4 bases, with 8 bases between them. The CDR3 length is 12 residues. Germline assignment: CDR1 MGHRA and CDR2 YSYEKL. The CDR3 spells CASSYGGTEAFF. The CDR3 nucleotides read TGCGCCAGCAGCTACGGGGGCACTGAAGCTTTCTTT.

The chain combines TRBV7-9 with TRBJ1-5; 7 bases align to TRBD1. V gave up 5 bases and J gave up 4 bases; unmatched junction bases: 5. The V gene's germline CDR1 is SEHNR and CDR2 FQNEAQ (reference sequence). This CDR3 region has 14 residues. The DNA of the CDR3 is TGTGCCAGCAGCCTAGGGGGCGTTAATCAGCCCCAGCATTTT. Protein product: CASSLGGVNQPQHF.

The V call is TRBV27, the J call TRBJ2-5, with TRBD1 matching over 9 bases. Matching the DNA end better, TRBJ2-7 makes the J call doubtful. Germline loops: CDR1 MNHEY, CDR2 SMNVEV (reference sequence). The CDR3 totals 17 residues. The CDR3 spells CASSSGGGQGLPYEQYF. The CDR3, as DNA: TGTGCCAGCAGTTCCGGAGGGGGACAGGGACTTCCCTACGAGCAGTACTTC.

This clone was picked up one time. The CDR3, as DNA: TGCGCCAGCAGCCCCAGCGGGGGGGGAATTCAGTACTTC. This sequence encodes CASSPSGGGIQYF. The chain recombines TRBV4-1 with TRBJ2-4; 10 bases map to TRBD2. Trimming at V came to 4 bases and at J to 10 bases, leaving 4 bases not matched to a gene. The length of the CDR3 is 13 residues. Germline V lookup: CDR1 MGHRA, CDR2 YSYEKL.